This T cell receptor (beta chain) came from a study of Graves' ophthalmopathy and Graves' hyperthyroidism. Hyperthyroidism patients, aged 18 to 65, were newly diagnosed, under 2 months' duration. Transcripts of RNA were the source for amplifying TCR beta CDR3 regions. The workflow started with a first-round RT-PCR run with HTBI primers and then moved on to a second-round multiplex PCR. MiXCR was run by TCRdb on the multiplex PCR reads, yielding one entry per CDR3 protein. The data hold over a million distinct CDR3 sequences, with about 35% observed a single time. This CDR3 has 10 amino acids. Germline V gene lookup returns CDR1 WNHNN and CDR2 SYGVQD (reference sequence). V was clipped by 11 bases and J by 6 bases, with 7 bases between them. This clonotype was seen at least ten times.

The clonotype was recovered from an adult man with Graves' hyperthyroidism. This chain links TRBV10-1 with TRBJ2-2; D is unclear. Sequences were obtained from peripheral blood or thyroid tissue (not recorded which). The CDR3 is CAVPSGELFF. In DNA form, the CDR3 reads TGCGCCGTTCCGTCCGGGGAGCTGTTTTTT.